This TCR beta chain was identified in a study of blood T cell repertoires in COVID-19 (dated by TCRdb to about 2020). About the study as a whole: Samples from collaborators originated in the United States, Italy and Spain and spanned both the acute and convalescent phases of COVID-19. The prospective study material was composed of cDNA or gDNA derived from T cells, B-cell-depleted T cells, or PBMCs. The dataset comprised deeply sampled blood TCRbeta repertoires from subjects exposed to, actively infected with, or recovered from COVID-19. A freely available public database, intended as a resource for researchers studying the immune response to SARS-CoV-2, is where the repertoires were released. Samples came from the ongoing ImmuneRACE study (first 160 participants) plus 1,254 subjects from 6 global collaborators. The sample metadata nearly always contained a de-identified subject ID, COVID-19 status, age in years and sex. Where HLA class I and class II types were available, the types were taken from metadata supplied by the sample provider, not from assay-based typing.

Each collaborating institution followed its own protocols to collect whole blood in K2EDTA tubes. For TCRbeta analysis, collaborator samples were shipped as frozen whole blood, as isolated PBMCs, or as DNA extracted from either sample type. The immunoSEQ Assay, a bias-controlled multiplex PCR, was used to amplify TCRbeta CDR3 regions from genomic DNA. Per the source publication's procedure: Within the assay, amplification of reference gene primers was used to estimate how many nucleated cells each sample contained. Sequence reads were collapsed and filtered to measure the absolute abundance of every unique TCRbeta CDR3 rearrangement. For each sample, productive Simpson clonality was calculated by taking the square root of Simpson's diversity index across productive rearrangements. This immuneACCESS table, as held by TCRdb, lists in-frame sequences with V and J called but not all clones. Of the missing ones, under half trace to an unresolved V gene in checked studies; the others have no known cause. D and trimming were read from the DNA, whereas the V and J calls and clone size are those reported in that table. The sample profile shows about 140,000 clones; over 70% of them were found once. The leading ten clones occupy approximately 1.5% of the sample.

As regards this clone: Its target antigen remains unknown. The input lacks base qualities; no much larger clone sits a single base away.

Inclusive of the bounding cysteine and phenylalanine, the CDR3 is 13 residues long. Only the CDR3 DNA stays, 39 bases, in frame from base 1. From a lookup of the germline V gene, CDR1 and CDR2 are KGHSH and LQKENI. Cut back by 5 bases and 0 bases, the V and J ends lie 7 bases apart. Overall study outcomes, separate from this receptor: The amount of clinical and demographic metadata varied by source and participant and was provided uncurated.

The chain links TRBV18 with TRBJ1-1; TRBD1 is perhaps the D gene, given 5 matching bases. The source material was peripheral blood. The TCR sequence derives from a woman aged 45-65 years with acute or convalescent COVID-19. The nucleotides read TGTGCCAGCTCATCGACAGTGAACACTGAAGCTTTCTTT. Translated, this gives CASSSTVNTEAFF.